This paragraph covers one T cell receptor beta chain sequence. The study recruited people aged 18 to 89 years across around 24 US areas. All recovered Cohort 3 donors got two negative PCRs, got clearance, or saw symptom resolution. These data belong to a study of blood T cell repertoires in COVID-19. Original analysis: Reference gene primer amplification gave estimated nucleated cell counts. Sequencing used immunoSEQ multiplex PCR; TCRdb keeps in-frame clones, though not all of them. Clone size and the V and J calls come from that table; the DNA yielded D and trimming. Among approximately 150,000 clones, roughly 80% were seen once, and the ten largest hold roughly 7.3%. CDR1 and CDR2 from the germline V gene are SGHNT and YYREEE (reference sequence). CDR3 size: 16 residues. Trimming shortened V by 0 bases and J by 0 bases, and 10 bases separated the two germline ends.

The gene calls are TRBV5-4 and TRBJ1-3, with unresolved D. The receptor was isolated from a woman aged 50 to 60 who had recovered from COVID-19. Sequenced input: PBMCs or T cells enriched from blood (not recorded which). The CDR3 here is CASSLDRFVSGNTIYF. The CDR3 bases are TGTGCCAGCAGCTTGGACAGATTCGTCTCTGGAAACACCATATATTTT.